The 12 T cell receptor beta chains in this list originate from one sample, sequenced in a study of blood T cell repertoires in COVID-19. TCRdb's copy holds only in-frame clones and misses some; the assay was immunoSEQ multiplex PCR. The sample has about 270,000 clones, approximately 90% seen once; the top ten hold 4.1%. The sequencing sample was made of PBMCs or T cells enriched from blood (not recorded which). The receptor set was obtained from a woman aged 30 to 39 with acute COVID-19.

The chain has TRBV18 and TRBJ2-7, with 9 bases aligning to TRBD1. The CDR3 has 13 amino acids. Germline V lookup: CDR1 KGHSH, CDR2 LQKENI. V trimming: 3 bases; J trimming: 3 bases; junction bases outside the gene matches: 0. The CDR3 DNA is TGTGCCAGCTCACCGACAGGGGGCTACGAGCAGTACTTC. Residues: CASSPTGGYEQYF.

This chain joins TRBV7-3 and TRBJ2-3, with 9 bases lining up with TRBD2. This CDR3 is built from 16 residues. Germline V gene data show CDR1 as SGHTA and CDR2 as FQGTGA. J was trimmed by 1 base and V by 5 bases; bases with no gene match: 7. The CDR3 coding sequence is TGTGCCAGCAGCAAGAATAGCGGGAGTGGCACAGATACGCAGTATTTT. It encodes CASSKNSGSGTDTQYF.

The V call is TRBV7-9, the J call TRBJ1-2; tentative D call: TRBD1 (6 bases). With 0 bases removed from V and 4 bases from J, the gap between germline ends came to 15 bases. The CDR3 covers 16 residues. Germline CDR1 SEHNR, CDR2 FQNEAQ (reference sequence). The CDR3 nucleotides read TGTGCCAGCAGCTTAGCGCCGGACAGACTAACCTATGGCTACACCTTC. This codes for CASSLAPDRLTYGYTF.

This clone has just a few counts. The CDR3 reads CASSFEGAYNYGYTF. The CDR3 nucleotides read TGTGCCAGCAGTTTCGAGGGGGCTTATAACTATGGCTACACCTTC. The chain couples TRBV5-6 to TRBJ1-2; 7 bases fit TRBD1. Germline CDR1 and CDR2: SGHDT and YYEEEE. The CDR3 extends over 15 amino acids. After removal of 5 bases from V and 1 base from J, the junction contained 8 bases not matched to a gene. Looking up the rest from reference TRBV5-6 and TRBJ1-2 gives the full variable domain: DAGVTQSPTHLIKTRGQQVTLRCSPKSGHDTVSWYQQALGQGPQFIFQYYEEEERQRGNFPDRFSGHQFPNYSSELNVNALLLGDSALYLCASSFEGAYNYGYTFGSGTRLTVV.

CDR3 amino acids: CASGLVPSGGDSSYNEQFF. CDR3 sequence (DNA): TGTGCTAGTGGTTTGGTACCCTCAGGGGGCGATAGCTCCTACAATGAGCAGTTCTTC. This chain uses TRBV12-5 with TRBJ2-1; TRBD1 agrees at 8 bases. The junction had 10 bases not matched to a gene; V was cut back by 0 bases and J by 0 bases. Germline assignment: CDR1 LGHNT and CDR2 FRNRAP. CDR3 length: 19 residues.

This chain links TRBV7-3 with TRBJ2-7, with TRBD2 matching 7 bases. The CDR3 totals 11 residues. The germline CDR1 and CDR2 sequences are SGHTA and FQGTGA. CDR3 nucleotide sequence: TGTGATGCGGGAGCCTCCTACGAGCAGTACTTC. Translated: CDAGASYEQYF.

This chain joins TRBV2 and TRBJ1-1; possibly TRBD1 for D (6 bases). The CDR3 contains 14 residues. The V end lost 5 bases, the J end lost 3 bases, and 13 bases lay between the germline ends. From germline, CDR1 is SNHLY and CDR2 FYNNEI. This CDR3 reads CASSLQGVDTEAFF. The CDR3 DNA sequence: TGTGCCAGCAGTCTACAGGGTGTGGACACTGAAGCTTTCTTT. The whole variable domain, filled in from reference TRBV2 and TRBJ1-1, reads EPEVTQTPSHQVTQMGQEVILRCVPISNHLYFYWYRQILGQKVEFLVSFYNNEISEKSEIFDDQFSVERPDGSNFTLKIRSTKLEDSAMYFCASSLQGVDTEAFFGQGTRLTVV.

V and J are TRBV5-6 and TRBJ2-1, with D possibly TRBD2 on 6 matching bases. With 1 base removed from V and 2 bases from J, the gap between germline ends came to 10 bases. CDR1 is SGHDT and CDR2 is YYEEEE in the germline V gene. The CDR3 spans 15 residues. Here the CDR3 DNA reads TGTGCCAGCAGCTTGAGCCTAGCGACCTACAATGAGCAGTTCTTC. Translation: CASSLSLATYNEQFF.

V is TRBV28 and J is TRBJ2-3; D is perhaps TRBD2 (6 bases). With 5 bases removed from V and 2 bases from J, the gap between germline ends came to 11 bases. CDR1 MDHEN and CDR2 SYDVKM come from the germline V gene. The CDR3 totals 14 residues. The CDR3 nucleotides read TGTGCCAGCAGTCCTTCTAGCGACACAGATACGCAGTATTTT. Protein sequence: CASSPSSDTDTQYF.

The chain is built from TRBV5-1 and TRBJ2-3; D gene unclear. The V and J ends lost 0 bases and 0 bases respectively, with 8 bases between them. The CDR3 runs to 15 residues. Germline V lookup: CDR1 SGHRS, CDR2 YFSETQ. The CDR3 DNA reads TGCGCCAGCAGCTTGGACGGGTCTAGCACAGATACGCAGTATTTT. It is translated as CASSLDGSSTDTQYF.

This chain uses TRBV19 with TRBJ2-7; 7 nucleotides line up with TRBD1. CDR3 length: 16 residues. V gave up 7 bases and J gave up 4 bases; unmatched junction bases: 16. Germline CDR1 reads LNHDA; CDR2 reads SQIVND (reference sequence). The CDR3 sequence is CASTLHSGTEQYEQYF. The CDR3 coding sequence is TGTGCCAGTACTTTACACTCCGGGACAGAACAGTACGAGCAGTACTTC.

This clone showed up just once. The gene calls are TRBV28 and TRBJ1-2; TRBD1 matches 8 bases. Germline V gene sequence: CDR1 MDHEN, CDR2 SYDVKM. The CDR3 consists of 14 residues. V shed 6 bases, J shed 2 bases, and the junction held 5 bases outside the gene matches. This CDR3 is CASSPDRGNYGYTF. CDR3 nucleotides: TGTGCCAGCAGCCCTGACAGGGGAAACTATGGCTACACCTTC.